The following is a T cell receptor (beta chain) sequence with its context. This sample is part of a study of T cells in Graves' hyperthyroidism and ophthalmopathy. Amplification of TCR beta CDR3 regions was performed using RNA transcripts as template. HTBI primers were employed in a first-round RT-PCR of the TCR CDR3. TCRdb re-analysed the multiplex PCR reads in MiXCR, keeping a single row per CDR3 protein. The data show a few hundred thousand distinct CDR3 sequences, around a quarter seen once. The CDR3 contains 15 residues. CDR1 is LGHDT and CDR2 is YNNKEL in the germline V gene (reference sequence). The V segment lost 4 bases and the J segment 12 bases; nucleotides outside the gene matches: 15.

The chain has TRBV3-1 and TRBJ2-1; 7 nucleotides match TRBD2. Sequences were obtained from blood. The source of this sequence is a man aged 50 to 60 with Graves' hyperthyroidism. The CDR3 DNA reads TGTGCCAGCAGCCGAGAACCCGCGGGAGATGGGTGGCAGTTCTTC. Translation gives CASSREPAGDGWQFF.